This TCR beta chain was obtained from a study of blood T cell repertoires in COVID-19. Looking at the study overall: T cells, B-cell-depleted T cells, or PBMCs provided the cDNA or gDNA that served as material.

TCRdb's table, derived via immunoSEQ multiplex PCR, lists solely in-frame clones and lacks some. This table holds 72,000 or so clones, under 90% found once. The V end lost 10 bases, the J end lost 0 bases, and 14 bases lay between the germline ends. There are 14 residues in the CDR3. Germline values: CDR1 SGHTA, CDR2 FQGNSA. Sequenced: peripheral blood. The rearrangement joins TRBV7-2 to TRBJ2-3; D may be TRBD2 (6 bases). The source of this sequence is a man between 65 and 85 years old who had recovered from COVID-19. The chain's CDR3 is CATPDGGSTDTQYF. CDR3 nucleotide sequence: TGTGCCACCCCGGATGGGGGGAGCACAGATACGCAGTATTTT.